This T cell receptor beta chain was documented in a study of T cell responses to AZD1222 COVID-19 vaccine. Here immunoSEQ multiplex PCR was the method, and the copy in TCRdb shows in-frame clones only, minus some. This sample has more than 95,000 clones, with 70% to 90% found just once. The CDR3 consists of 14 residues. The V end lost 3 bases, the J end lost 4 bases, and 7 bases lay between the germline ends. Germline CDR1 PRHDT, CDR2 FYEKMQ (reference sequence). This clone showed up just a few times. Its antigen remains unidentified. Regarding the study as a whole: Dominant at 160-218 and 743-854, vaccine-associated CD4 TCRs also spanned spike. Clonal diversity was possibly underestimated; the donors were predominantly white British and more often female. Only six individuals given AZD1222 were seropositive at baseline.

V gene TRBV13 combines with J gene TRBJ1-6; D unresolved. Specimen: peripheral blood, collected 28 days after the second AZD1222 dose. The receptor was isolated from an adult who received the AZD1222 COVID-19 vaccine. This chain's CDR3 is CASSLDGYNSPLHF. The DNA for the CDR3 is TGTGCCAGCAGCTTGGACGGTTATAATTCACCCCTCCACTTT.